A single sample is the source of the 28 T cell receptor beta chains below, sequenced in a study of graft-versus-host responses after intestinal transplantation. Profiling relied on immunoSEQ multiplex PCR, and the TCRdb table lists in-frame clones only, not all of them. Of about 22,000 clones listed, 55% to 70% are singletons. The specimen comprised alloreactive CD4+ T cells from a mixed lymphocyte reaction culture, sampled before intestinal transplant. Documented subset: CFSE-low proliferating T cells sorted from roughly 6-day pre-transplant mixed lymphocyte reaction (GvH or HvG direction). Receptors originate from a human patient who received an intestinal transplant.

The rearrangement links TRBV4-1 to TRBJ1-1; the match to TRBD1 covers 9 bases. Germline trimming cut 5 bases from V and 4 bases from J; bases unmatched to any gene: 11. The CDR3 runs 16 residues. Per the germline V gene, CDR1 is MGHRA and CDR2 is YSYEKL. The CDR3, as DNA: TGCGCCAGCAGCTTCCGGACAGGGGTTTTTGTCACTGAAGCTTTCTTT. Protein sequence: CASSFRTGVFVTEAFF.

The chain is built from TRBV10-3 and TRBJ1-3; no firm D call. Germline V gene sequence: CDR1 ENHRY, CDR2 SYGVKD. The length of the CDR3 is 15 residues. V dropped 3 bases and J dropped 0 bases, with 9 bases sitting between them. The DNA of the CDR3 is TGTGCCATCAGTGACGGAGGATTCTCTGGAAACACCATATATTTT. Amino acid sequence: CAISDGGFSGNTIYF.

This clone showed up just a few times. The rearrangement uses TRBV6-1 and TRBJ1-5; D gene uncertain. The CDR3 sequence is 14 residues long. The germline V gene encodes CDR1 MNHNS and CDR2 SASEGT. V shed 6 bases and J shed 0 bases, with 9 bases lying between them. Here the CDR3 DNA reads TGTGCCAGCAGCCGCGAGTATAGCAATCAGCCCCAGCATTTT. The encoded protein is CASSREYSNQPQHF.

The genes are TRBV5-5 and TRBJ2-3; D remains unclear. Trimming removed 0 bases from V and 6 bases from J, with 5 bases in between. The germline V gene encodes CDR1 SGHKS and CDR2 YYEKEE (reference sequence). The CDR3 is made up of 12 amino acids. The chain's CDR3 is CASSLGADTQYF. The DNA for the CDR3 is TGTGCCAGCAGCTTGGGGGCGGATACGCAGTATTTT.

The V gene is TRBV7-2, the J gene TRBJ2-7; TRBD2 might be the D (5 bases). This CDR3 has 15 residues. Trimming shortened V by 1 base and J by 6 bases, and 16 bases separated the two germline ends. Looked up from germline, CDR1 is SGHTA and CDR2 is FQGNSA. CDR3 DNA: TGTGCCAGCAGCTTAGGGGCGGAAGCGGTCCGCGAGCAGTACTTC. Translating gives CASSLGAEAVREQYF.

This clone has a handful of counts. This chain uses TRBV30 with TRBJ1-5; D gene unclear. Germline CDR1 is GTSNPN and CDR2 is SVGIG (reference sequence). This CDR3 comprises 15 residues. V lost 0 bases, J lost 0 bases, and 9 bases lay in between. In DNA, the CDR3 is TGTGCCTGGAGTGTATCGGGTTATAGCAATCAGCCCCAGCATTTT. It yields the protein CAWSVSGYSNQPQHF.

This clone has more than one count but fewer than ten. This chain links TRBV19 with TRBJ2-4, with D perhaps TRBD2 (5 bases). The length of the CDR3 is 15 residues. CDR1 is LNHDA, CDR2 SQIVND, per germline (reference sequence). The V end lost 5 bases, the J end lost 1 base, and 12 bases lay between the germline ends. The CDR3: CASSPGYEAKNIQYF. The CDR3 DNA reads as TGTGCCAGTAGTCCGGGGTACGAGGCCAAAAACATTCAGTACTTC. The full variable domain, in which reference TRBV19 and TRBJ2-4 provide the parts outside the CDR3, is DGGITQSPKYLFRKEGQNVTLSCEQNLNHDAMYWYRQDPGQGLRLIYYSQIVNDFQKGDIAEGYSVSREKKESFPLTVTSAQKNPTAFYLCASSPGYEAKNIQYFGAGTRLSVL.

This clone was found a few times. The chain has TRBV6-5 and TRBJ1-5; D is unresolved. Germline CDR1 reads MNHEY; CDR2 reads SVGAGI. Trimming cost V 0 bases and J 4 bases, with 7 bases left between them. The CDR3 has 14 amino acids. The CDR3 DNA is TGTGCCAGCAGTTACTCTTCCGGGAATCAGCCCCAGCATTTT. Translating it yields CASSYSSGNQPQHF.

This clone has a single count. V is TRBV6-6 and J is TRBJ1-6; 7 nucleotides match TRBD1. Unmatched junction bases numbered 7, after V lost 6 bases and J lost 5 bases. This CDR3 is 15 amino acids long. CDR1 and CDR2 from the germline V gene are MNHNY and SVGAGI (reference sequence). CDR3 region: CASRGGDSHNSPLHF. Written as DNA, the CDR3 is TGTGCCAGCAGGGGTGGGGACAGCCATAATTCACCCCTCCACTTT.

The rearrangement links TRBV5-6 to TRBJ2-7; 7 bases match TRBD2. Germline V gene sequence: CDR1 SGHDT, CDR2 YYEEEE. The CDR3 totals 13 residues. V trimming: 0 bases; J trimming: 9 bases; junction bases outside the gene matches: 6. DNA of the CDR3: TGTGCCAGCAGCTTGGTTACGTCGGGGGGGCAGTACTTC. Encoded protein: CASSLVTSGGQYF.

DNA for the CDR3: TGTGCCAGTAGTATTGGTTCCCGGTGGAGAGAGACCCAGTACTTC. Its protein product is CASSIGSRWRETQYF. The J gene is TRBJ2-5, the V gene TRBV19; no clear D gene. This CDR3 comprises 15 residues. Per the germline V gene, CDR1 is LNHDA and CDR2 is SQIVND (reference sequence). V lost 3 bases and J 4 bases, leaving 15 bases between the germline ends.

V is TRBV5-1 and J is TRBJ1-5, with D perhaps matching TRBD1 (5 bases). Germline CDR1 and CDR2: SGHRS and YFSETQ. Trimming left V 0 bases short and J 4 bases short, with 8 bases between. This CDR3 spans 14 amino acids. The CDR3 DNA sequence: TGCGCCAGCAGCTTGGGGGGCCCTAATCAGCCCCAGCATTTT. It yields the protein CASSLGGPNQPQHF.

The chain uses TRBV5-1 and TRBJ2-2; TRBD2 is a possible D gene (6 bases). CDR3 length: 15 residues. Germline V gene lookup returns CDR1 SGHRS and CDR2 YFSETQ. Between the trimmed V and J ends, which lost 3 bases and 4 bases, there was a span of 13 bases. The CDR3 coding sequence is TGCGCCAGCAGCTGGGGGGTTGGGCCCACCGGGGAGCTGTTTTTT. Its protein is CASSWGVGPTGELFF.

The chain combines TRBV5-6 with TRBJ1-2, with D possibly being TRBD1 (5 bases). Germline V gene lookup returns CDR1 SGHDT and CDR2 YYEEEE. The CDR3 covers 13 residues. V gave up 1 base and J gave up 4 bases, with 8 bases separating them. CDR3 nucleotide sequence: TGTGCCAGCAGCTTGCCCAGGGCCTATGGCTACACCTTC. It specifies CASSLPRAYGYTF.

This chain connects TRBV29-1 to TRBJ2-1, with 14 bases that match TRBD2. V was clipped by 3 bases and J by 6 bases; unmatched bases: 7. The length of the CDR3 is 16 residues. CDR1 is SQVTM, CDR2 ANQGSEA, per germline. The CDR3 sequence: CSVDRLAGGPFNEQFF. As DNA, the CDR3 is TGCAGCGTTGATCGACTAGCGGGAGGGCCGTTCAATGAGCAGTTCTTC.

This clone was observed a few times. This rearrangement joins TRBV5-1 to TRBJ2-3; possible D gene TRBD1, 5 bases. The CDR3 has 16 residues. With 4 bases removed from V and 6 bases from J, the gap between germline ends came to 21 bases. In germline, CDR1 is SGHRS, CDR2 YFSETQ. The DNA for the CDR3 is TGCGCCAGCAGCCAGGTGGGGCAATTGGGGCTGGATACGCAGTATTTT. Translation: CASSQVGQLGLDTQYF.

This clone has only a few counts. The chain employs TRBV7-7 and TRBJ2-2; the D gene is possibly TRBD2 (6 bases). Trimming left V 1 base short and J 6 bases short, with 9 bases between. Germline V CDR1 and CDR2: SSHAT, FNYEAQ (reference sequence). The CDR3 is 14 amino acids. CDR3 coding DNA: TGTGCCAGCAGCTTAGTAAGGGAGGCCGGGGAGCTGTTTTTT. Protein sequence: CASSLVREAGELFF.

This clone was seen once. CDR3 nucleotides: TGTGCCAGCAGGACTAGCACCGGGGAGCTGTTTTTT. Encoded protein: CASRTSTGELFF. This chain links TRBV6-6 with TRBJ2-2; maybe TRBD2 (6 bases). Germline CDR1 reads MNHNY; CDR2 reads SVGAGI (reference sequence). The CDR3 consists of 12 residues. Between the trimmed V and J ends, which lost 6 bases and 4 bases, there was a span of 6 bases.

This clone appeared a few times. The chain combines TRBV5-1 with TRBJ2-3; 11 nucleotides line up with TRBD2. CDR3 size: 17 residues. With 1 base clipped from V and 1 base from J, the junction kept 5 bases outside the gene matches. Looked up from germline, CDR1 is SGHRS and CDR2 is YFSETQ. CDR3 nucleotide sequence: TGCGCCAGCAGCTTGACTAGCGGGAGTTGGGGCACAGATACGCAGTATTTT. It is translated as CASSLTSGSWGTDTQYF.

The chain links TRBV23-1 to TRBJ1-1; D is unclear. TRBV23-1 belongs to the ORF category, with a function that is uncertain. The CDR3 spans 12 residues. With 8 bases removed from V and 3 bases from J, the gap between germline ends came to 10 bases. The CDR3 region is CASSYRDTEAFF. The CDR3 DNA is TGCGCCAGCTCCTATCGGGACACTGAAGCTTTCTTT.

CDR3 protein: CASSLVRGGTDTQYF. The CDR3 DNA is TGCGCCAGCAGCTTGGTTAGGGGAGGGACAGATACGCAGTATTTT. The chain uses TRBV5-1 and TRBJ2-3; 7 positions match TRBD2. The CDR3 totals 15 residues. Losses at the gene ends were 0 bases for V and 3 bases for J; bases not matched to a gene: 4. The germline V gene encodes CDR1 SGHRS and CDR2 YFSETQ. Based on the CDR3 plus reference TRBV5-1 and TRBJ2-3, the full variable domain is KAGVTQTPRYLIKTRGQQVTLSCSPISGHRSVSWYQQTPGQGLQFLFEYFSETQRNKGNFPGRFSGRQFSNSRSEMNVSTLELGDSALYLCASSLVRGGTDTQYFGPGTRLTVL.

The gene calls are TRBV11-2 and TRBJ1-2, with D possibly matching TRBD1 (5 bases). The CDR3 is 13 residues long. Germline CDR1 is SGHAT and CDR2 is FQNNGV. Trimming stripped 2 bases from V and 5 bases from J, with 9 bases between. The CDR3, as DNA: TGTGCCAGCAGCTTACAGGGATCATATGGCTACACCTTC. Encoded protein: CASSLQGSYGYTF.

This clone was recorded a few times. This rearrangement joins TRBV29-1 to TRBJ2-1, with 11 bases that match TRBD2. V gave up 5 bases and J gave up 7 bases; unmatched junction bases: 16. The CDR3 length is 17 residues. Germline lookup yields CDR1 SQVTM and CDR2 ANQGSEA. The CDR3 reads CSVRGATSGTGTNEQFF. As DNA, the CDR3 is TGCAGCGTTCGAGGGGCGACTAGCGGGACGGGCACAAATGAGCAGTTCTTC.

V and J are TRBV5-6 and TRBJ1-5; D is possibly TRBD1 (5 bases). Germline CDR1 SGHDT, CDR2 YYEEEE. V gave up 0 bases and J gave up 6 bases, with 13 bases separating them. The CDR3 spans 15 residues. In DNA, the CDR3 is TGTGCCAGCAGCTTGGGTTTCGGCAGGGCTCAGCCCCAGCATTTT. Translating gives CASSLGFGRAQPQHF.

Only one count was recorded for this clone. The chain has TRBV6-6 and TRBJ2-3; TRBD2 agrees at 7 bases. The CDR3 runs 15 residues. The germline V gene has CDR1 MNHNY and CDR2 SVGAGI (reference sequence). V dropped 4 bases and J dropped 5; count of bases not matched to a gene: 9. In DNA form, the CDR3 reads TGTGCCAGCAGTTCCACCCGAGTAGCGGGAGATACGCAGTATTTT. Protein: CASSSTRVAGDTQYF.

The chain employs TRBV7-9 and TRBJ2-5; possibly TRBD1 for D (6 bases). Trimming cost V 8 bases and J 5 bases, with 12 bases left between them. CDR1 and CDR2 (germline): SEHNR, FQNEAQ (reference sequence). The CDR3 totals 12 residues. The CDR3 region is CASSVQGETQYF. CDR3 coding DNA: TGTGCCAGCTCCGTCCAGGGGGAGACCCAGTACTTC.

The gene calls are TRBV18 and TRBJ1-1; D perhaps matches TRBD1 (6 bases). CDR1 KGHSH and CDR2 LQKENI come from the germline V gene. The CDR3 is 16 residues long. Trimming left V 3 bases short and J 5 bases short, with 19 bases between. CDR3 nucleotides: TGTGCCAGCTCACCCGCTTCTGGGGGCTGGGGGACTGAAGCTTTCTTT. This translates into CASSPASGGWGTEAFF.

V is TRBV2 and J is TRBJ2-7, with D unresolved. CDR1 is SNHLY, CDR2 FYNNEI, per germline. The length of the CDR3 is 14 residues. The V and J ends lost 7 bases and 1 base respectively, with 14 bases between them. CDR3 sequence (DNA): TGTGCCAGCACCGGGTCAGACTTTTCCTACGAGCAGTACTTC. Encoded protein: CASTGSDFSYEQYF.